This T cell receptor (beta chain) was recovered during a study of cytomegalovirus exposure and HLA in healthy donors. About the research overall: Clustering assigned over 70% of the approximately 400 genotyped donors to the Caucasian-associated ancestry cluster. Findings and caveats of the study: Roughly uniform depth of sequencing across donors was assumed in presence/absence analyses. Earlier analysis looked at TCR beta V segments, and most were productive about 87% or about 30% of the time.

V shed 8 bases and J 1 base; nucleotides not matched to a gene: 8. The CDR3 has 14 residues. Germline CDR1 reads MNHEY; CDR2 reads SMNVEV (reference sequence). Regarding this clone: The antigen is not known.

Researchers ran the PCR with 60 Vbeta and 13 Jbeta primers. Clones were sequenced by immunoSEQ multiplex PCR, and TCRdb holds only the in-frame ones, with some missing. The profile covers roughly 190,000 clones, with around 84% appearing a single time and around 3.7% taken by the ten largest. The chain recombines TRBV27 with TRBJ2-7; 7 bases map to TRBD2. This TCR came from a man aged 40-55 years in good health and CMV-seropositive. The sequencing input was PBMCs. The CDR3, as DNA: TGTGCCAGCCGGGCGGGGGTGGGGTCCTACGAGCAGTACTTC. Translated: CASRAGVGSYEQYF.